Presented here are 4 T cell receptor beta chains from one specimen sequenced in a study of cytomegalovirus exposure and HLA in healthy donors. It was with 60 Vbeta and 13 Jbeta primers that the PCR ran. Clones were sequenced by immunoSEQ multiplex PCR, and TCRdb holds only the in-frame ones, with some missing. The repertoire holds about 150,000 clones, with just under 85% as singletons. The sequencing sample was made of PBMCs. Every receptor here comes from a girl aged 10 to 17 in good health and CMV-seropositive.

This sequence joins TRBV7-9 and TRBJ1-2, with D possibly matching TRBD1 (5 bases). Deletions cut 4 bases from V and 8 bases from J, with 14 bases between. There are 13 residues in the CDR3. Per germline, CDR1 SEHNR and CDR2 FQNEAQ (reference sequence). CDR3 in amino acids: CASSSRQPLGYTF. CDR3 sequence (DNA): TGTGCCAGCAGCTCCCGACAGCCCCTGGGCTACACCTTC.

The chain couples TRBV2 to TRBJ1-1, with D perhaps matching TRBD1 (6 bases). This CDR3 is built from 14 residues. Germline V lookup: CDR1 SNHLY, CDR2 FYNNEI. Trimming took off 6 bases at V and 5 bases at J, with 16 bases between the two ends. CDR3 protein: CASREHRVRTEAFF. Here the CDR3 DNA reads TGTGCCAGCAGAGAGCACAGGGTCAGGACTGAAGCTTTCTTT.

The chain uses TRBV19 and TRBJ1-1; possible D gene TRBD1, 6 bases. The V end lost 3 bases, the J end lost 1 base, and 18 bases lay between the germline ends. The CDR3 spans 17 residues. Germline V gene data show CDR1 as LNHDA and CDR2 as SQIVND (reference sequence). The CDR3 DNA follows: TGTGCCAGTAGTATCCCCACAGGGCTATGGCCGAACACTGAAGCTTTCTTT. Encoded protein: CASSIPTGLWPNTEAFF.

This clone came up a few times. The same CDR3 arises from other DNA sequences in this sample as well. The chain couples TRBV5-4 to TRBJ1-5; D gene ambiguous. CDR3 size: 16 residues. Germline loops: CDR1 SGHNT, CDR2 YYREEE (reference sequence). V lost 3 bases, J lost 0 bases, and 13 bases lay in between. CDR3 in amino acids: CASSWVEENSNQPQHF. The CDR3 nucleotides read TGTGCCAGCAGCTGGGTGGAGGAGAATAGCAATCAGCCCCAGCATTTT.